This passage covers 17 T cell receptor beta chains from one sample sequenced in a study of blood T cell repertoires in COVID-19. Generated by immunoSEQ multiplex PCR, the TCRdb table keeps only in-frame clones and is missing some. The repertoire holds roughly 200,000 clones, 86% seen once, with less than 3% in the top ten. Sequencing was carried out using peripheral blood. The receptors here all came from a woman in her twenties or thirties with active or convalescent COVID-19.

The V gene is TRBV9, the J gene TRBJ1-5; TRBD1 is a possible D gene (5 bases). The CDR3 covers 14 residues. Trimming removed 3 bases from V and 1 base from J, with 8 bases in between. Germline values: CDR1 SGDLS, CDR2 YYNGEE. CDR3 nucleotide sequence: TGTGCCAGCAGCGGAAGGGGAAGCAATCAGCCCCAGCATTTT. Residues: CASSGRGSNQPQHF.

The V gene is TRBV7-2, the J gene TRBJ1-1; no definite D call. The ends were cut back, 4 bases at V and 5 bases at J, with 17 bases in the middle. The germline V gene has CDR1 SGHTA and CDR2 FQGNSA. The CDR3 sequence is 15 residues long. The CDR3 nucleotides are TGTGCCAGCAGCTCACAATCCACCGGGGAGACTGAAGCTTTCTTT. Translating it yields CASSSQSTGETEAFF.

The chain carries TRBV5-4 and TRBJ2-5; TRBD2 might be the D (5 bases). CDR1 SGHNT and CDR2 YYREEE come from the germline V gene (reference sequence). CDR3 length equals 13 residues. Trimming shortened V by 3 bases and J by 7 bases, and 13 bases separated the two germline ends. The CDR3 DNA sequence: TGTGCCAGCAGCTCCGACCCCCGGGGGACCCAGTACTTC. Protein: CASSSDPRGTQYF.

This chain links TRBV11-3 with TRBJ2-5; 10 bases fit TRBD2. This CDR3 has 15 residues. From germline, CDR1 is SGHNT and CDR2 YENEEA. The J segment lost 1 base and the V segment lost 6 bases, leaving 5 bases of the junction unmatched. This CDR3 is CASSRTSGFQETQYF. The CDR3 coding sequence is TGTGCCAGCAGTCGGACTAGCGGCTTCCAAGAGACCCAGTACTTC.

This chain links TRBV7-9 with TRBJ1-6, with 9 positions matching TRBD1. Germline trimming cut 5 bases from V and 7 bases from J; bases unmatched to any gene: 9. Looked up from germline, CDR1 is SEHNR and CDR2 is FQNEAQ (reference sequence). The CDR3 loop spans 16 amino acids. The CDR3 nucleotides are TGTGCCAGCAGCCCTGGGACAGGGACTTCGAATTCACCCCTCCACTTT. Translation: CASSPGTGTSNSPLHF.

The chain couples TRBV28 to TRBJ1-2, with unresolved D. This CDR3 has 15 amino acids. With 4 bases removed from V and 1 base from J, the gap between germline ends came to 13 bases. Germline loops: CDR1 MDHEN, CDR2 SYDVKM. CDR3 in DNA: TGTGCCAGCAGTTCCCAAATCGTCGGTAACTATGGCTACACCTTC. Protein sequence: CASSSQIVGNYGYTF.

About this clone itself: This CDR3 is also generated by other DNA sequences in the sample. The J gene is TRBJ2-7, the V gene TRBV18, with unresolved D. Trimming removed 3 bases from V and 0 bases from J, with 6 bases in between. This CDR3 comprises 13 residues. CDR1 and CDR2 from the germline V gene are KGHSH and LQKENI. This CDR3 reads CASSPPSSYEQYF. CDR3 DNA sequence: TGTGCCAGCTCACCCCCGAGCTCCTACGAGCAGTACTTC.

The chain carries TRBV5-4 and TRBJ2-5; 7 nucleotides line up with TRBD1. The CDR3 loop spans 14 amino acids. V was pared by 2 bases and J by 6 bases, with 7 bases of the junction left unmatched. Germline CDR1 is SGHNT and CDR2 is YYREEE (reference sequence). Written as DNA, the CDR3 is TGTGCCAGCAGCTTCAGGGACAGTTCAAAGACCCAGTACTTC. Protein product: CASSFRDSSKTQYF.

This chain uses TRBV28 with TRBJ2-3; a weak D match, TRBD1 (5 bases). The germline V and J ends were trimmed by 11 bases and 0 bases, with 12 bases remaining between them. Germline CDR1 is MDHEN and CDR2 is SYDVKM. This CDR3 spans 13 amino acids. The DNA for the CDR3 is TGTGCCTCACAGACAGTCAGCACAGATACGCAGTATTTT. Translating gives CASQTVSTDTQYF.

This chain uses TRBV5-6 with TRBJ1-1; D gene ambiguous. This CDR3 is built from 12 residues. V was pared by 0 bases and J by 6 bases, with 6 bases between. Germline V gene lookup returns CDR1 SGHDT and CDR2 YYEEEE. This CDR3 is CASSLAGSEAFF. In DNA, the CDR3 is TGTGCCAGCAGCTTGGCCGGTTCTGAAGCTTTCTTT.

The V call is TRBV6-5, the J call TRBJ2-1, with 8 bases matching TRBD1. CDR1 and CDR2 (germline): MNHEY, SVGAGI. Trimming at V came to 11 bases and at J to 5 bases, leaving 11 bases not matched to a gene. The CDR3 runs 14 residues. CDR3: CAGLGQGQDNEQFF. The CDR3 DNA is TGTGCCGGCCTCGGACAGGGACAGGACAATGAGCAGTTCTTC.

This clone has only a few counts. The rearrangement uses TRBV21-1 and TRBJ1-1. TRBV21-1 constitutes a pseudogene. The CDR3 loop spans 13 amino acids. The CDR3 nucleotides are TGTGCCAGCAGCAAAGTCGGGGGTCCTGAAGCTTTCTTT. Translation: CASSKVGGPEAFF.

The chain employs TRBV29-1 and TRBJ1-4; 7 bases are shared with TRBD1. The CDR3 totals 13 residues. The germline V gene encodes CDR1 SQVTM and CDR2 ANQGSEA. The ends lost 7 bases at V and 8 bases at J; junction bases unmatched: 10. CDR3 DNA: TGCAGCGCAGGGACCGGGACAGCCGAAAAACTGTTTTTT. Its translation: CSAGTGTAEKLFF.

This clone was counted only a few times. CDR3 sequence: CASSDSGSSTDTQYF. CDR3 coding DNA: TGTGCCAGCAGCGATAGCGGTTCTAGCACAGATACGCAGTATTTT. The chain joins TRBV7-6 to TRBJ2-3; D possibly corresponds to TRBD2 (6 bases). The CDR3 loop spans 15 amino acids. Trimming took 5 bases from V and 0 from J, leaving 12 bases between them. Germline V gene lookup returns CDR1 SGHVS and CDR2 FNYEAQ.

This chain links TRBV3-1 (or the pseudogene TRBV3-2) with TRBJ1-6; no firm D call. The germline CDR1 and CDR2 sequences are LGHDT and YNNKEL (reference sequence). Trimming took off 1 base at V and 6 bases at J, with 10 bases between the two ends. The CDR3 runs 15 residues. DNA of the CDR3: TGTGCCAGCAGCCAAGGGTACACCTCTAATTCACCCCTCCACTTT. It specifies CASSQGYTSNSPLHF.

The J gene is TRBJ2-3, the V gene TRBV6-1; 13 bases align to TRBD2. From germline, CDR1 is MNHNS and CDR2 SASEGT. V gave up 4 bases and J gave up 6 bases; unmatched junction bases: 7. The CDR3 has 16 residues. This CDR3 is CASSGGLAGVSDTQYF. The CDR3 DNA follows: TGTGCCAGCAGTGGTGGACTAGCGGGAGTGTCTGATACGCAGTATTTT.

V and J are TRBV19 and TRBJ2-4; the D gene is possibly TRBD1 (6 bases). The germline V and J ends were trimmed by 5 bases and 4 bases, with 15 bases remaining between them. The CDR3 contains 15 residues. In germline, CDR1 is LNHDA, CDR2 SQIVND (reference sequence). The CDR3: CASSPATGLKNIQYF. CDR3 nucleotide sequence: TGTGCCAGTAGTCCAGCGACAGGTCTGAAAAACATTCAGTACTTC. The whole variable domain, remainder taken from reference TRBV19 and TRBJ2-4, is DGGITQSPKYLFRKEGQNVTLSCEQNLNHDAMYWYRQDPGQGLRLIYYSQIVNDFQKGDIAEGYSVSREKKESFPLTVTSAQKNPTAFYLCASSPATGLKNIQYFGAGTRLSVL.